Presented here are 28 T cell receptor beta chains from one specimen sequenced in a study of identical twins. TCRdb reanalysed the 5' RACE reads using MiXCR and keeps one entry per CDR3 protein. Counted here are a few hundred thousand distinct CDR3 sequences, 8.5% to 9.5% occurring once; the ten biggest clones make up around 7.1%. This same sample was also part of a study on yellow fever vaccine responses in identical twins.

Sequenced input: CD8+ T cells sorted from blood. The source of these receptors is a young woman in good health.

This clonotype was seen more than once but under ten times. This chain links TRBV20-1 with TRBJ2-7; 8 bases line up with TRBD2. Germline CDR1 DFQATT, CDR2 SNEGSKA (reference sequence). V gave up 4 bases and J gave up 4 bases; unmatched junction bases: 9. The CDR3 runs 14 residues. CDR3 bases: TGCAGTGCTACGTCAGACCGGGGGGGGTACGAGCAGTACTTC. It is translated as CSATSDRGGYEQYF.

This clonotype came up a few times. This chain uses TRBV7-9 with TRBJ2-7, with D perhaps being TRBD1 or TRBD2 (6 bases each). V was clipped by 3 bases and J by 3 bases, with 21 bases between them. Germline V gene data show CDR1 as SEHNR and CDR2 as FQNEAQ (reference sequence). The CDR3 is 17 residues long. The CDR3 spells CASSFLSSGAGFYEQYF. The CDR3 DNA follows: TGTGCCAGCAGCTTCTTGTCCTCGGGGGCAGGCTTCTACGAGCAGTACTTC.

This clonotype was counted ten times or more. The chain recombines TRBV4-3 with TRBJ2-1, with 14 nucleotides matching TRBD2. Germline CDR1 and CDR2: LGHNA and YSLEER. With 4 bases clipped from V and 5 bases from J, the junction kept 4 bases outside the gene matches. The CDR3 is 16 amino acids. In nucleotides, the CDR3 is TGCGCCAGCAGCCGAAAGGGACTAGCGGGAGACAATGAGCAGTTCTTC. Protein sequence: CASSRKGLAGDNEQFF.

The V call is TRBV19, the J call TRBJ2-7; possible D gene TRBD2, 5 bases. Germline V CDR1 and CDR2: LNHDA, SQIVND (reference sequence). CDR3 length: 13 residues. Trimming took off 1 base at V and 3 bases at J, with 7 bases between the two ends. CDR3 in amino acids: CASSIGSGYEQYF. The CDR3 DNA reads TGTGCCAGTAGTATAGGCAGCGGCTACGAGCAGTACTTC.

This clonotype has a handful of counts. The V call is TRBV6-1, the J call TRBJ2-7, with 8 positions matching TRBD1. The ends lost 4 bases at V and 0 bases at J; junction bases unmatched: 8. The CDR3 runs to 16 residues. Germline V gives CDR1 MNHNS, CDR2 SASEGT. The DNA for the CDR3 is TGTGCCAGCAGTGCTCCGGGACAGGCCAGCTCCTACGAGCAGTACTTC. Translated, it gives CASSAPGQASSYEQYF.

This clonotype occurred a few times. This chain connects TRBV4-2 to TRBJ2-5; the match to TRBD2 covers 8 bases. The CDR3 consists of 18 residues. Germline V gives CDR1 LGHNA, CDR2 YNFKEQ. J lost 0 bases, V lost 2 bases, and 11 bases had no gene match. CDR3 in DNA: TGTGCCAGCAGCCAATACCCTCACGGGGGGGTGTACCAAGAGACCCAGTACTTC. This sequence encodes CASSQYPHGGVYQETQYF.

This clonotype was found a few times. The chain recombines TRBV29-1 with TRBJ2-1; the D call may be TRBD1 or TRBD2 (6 bases each). The CDR3 length is 19 residues. The germline gives CDR1 SQVTM, CDR2 ANQGSEA. V lost 0 bases and J 6 bases, leaving 27 bases between the germline ends. Here the CDR3 reads CSVEDPRGAFGGASNEQFF. DNA for the CDR3: TGCAGCGTTGAAGACCCAAGGGGGGCGTTTGGCGGGGCTAGCAATGAGCAGTTCTTC.

V and J are TRBV11-2 and TRBJ2-2; D gene unclear. This CDR3 contains 15 residues. V was pared by 0 bases and J by 5 bases, with 10 bases between. Germline CDR1 reads SGHAT; CDR2 reads FQNNGV. The CDR3 DNA is TGTGCCAGCAGCTTAGAGATCAGTCGGACCGGGGAGCTGTTTTTT. Its translation: CASSLEISRTGELFF.

The V call is TRBV4-1, the J call TRBJ2-7; maybe TRBD2 (5 bases). This CDR3 has 12 residues. Deletions cut 0 bases from V and 12 bases from J, with 12 bases between. CDR1 MGHRA and CDR2 YSYEKL come from the germline V gene. CDR3 nucleotides: TGCGCCAGCAGCCAAGACGGACCTAGCAGGTACTTC. As protein: CASSQDGPSRYF.

This chain uses TRBV7-9 with TRBJ2-3, with a possible D match to TRBD2 (5 bases). Trimming pared 5 bases from V and 4 bases from J, leaving 16 bases between. Germline loops: CDR1 SEHNR, CDR2 FQNEAQ (reference sequence). The length of the CDR3 is 15 residues. CDR3 sequence: CASSPRWEKADTQYF. CDR3 sequence (DNA): TGTGCCAGCAGCCCCCGGTGGGAGAAGGCAGATACGCAGTATTTT.

The CDR3 nucleotides read TGTGCCAGCACCTCGGGACACTCCTACGAGCAGTACTTC. Its protein is CASTSGHSYEQYF. The chain carries TRBV28 and TRBJ2-7; the D gene is possibly TRBD1 (6 bases). The CDR3 is made up of 13 amino acids. Deletions cut 7 bases from V and 0 bases from J, with 10 bases between. Germline V gene sequence: CDR1 MDHEN, CDR2 SYDVKM.

This clonotype occurred many times. V gene TRBV24-1 combines with J gene TRBJ2-3; 11 bases line up with TRBD2. The CDR3 is made up of 17 amino acids. The germline V gene encodes CDR1 KGHDR and CDR2 SFDVKD. The ends lost 0 bases at V and 4 bases at J; junction bases unmatched: 5. The CDR3 loop reads CATSDLPSGRSADTQYF. CDR3 in DNA: TGTGCCACCAGTGATTTGCCTAGCGGGAGGTCAGCAGATACGCAGTATTTT.

This clonotype has ten or more counts. The V and J genes are TRBV27 and TRBJ2-7; a weak D match, TRBD1 (5 bases). CDR1 is MNHEY, CDR2 SMNVEV, per germline (reference sequence). The CDR3 extends over 12 amino acids. V shed 6 bases and J shed 5 bases, with 11 bases lying between them. The CDR3 loop is CASRSTANEQYF. In DNA form, the CDR3 reads TGTGCCAGCAGATCGACAGCAAACGAGCAGTACTTC.

In DNA form, the CDR3 reads TGTGCCAGCAGTTACTCGTACGAGACACTCAACACTGAAGCTTTCTTT. Its protein product is CASSYSYETLNTEAFF. The chain combines TRBV6-2 or TRBV6-3 with TRBJ1-1; D not certain. The CDR3 length is 16 residues. In germline, CDR1 is MNHEY, CDR2 SVGEGT. Between the trimmed V and J ends, which lost 0 bases and 2 bases, there was a span of 13 bases.

This clonotype was counted a few times. The rearrangement joins TRBV6-5 to TRBJ1-4; tentatively, D is TRBD1 (5 bases). The CDR3 contains 15 residues. In germline, CDR1 is MNHEY, CDR2 SVGAGI. V was cut by 0 bases and J by 8 bases, with 13 bases left in between. The CDR3 loop reads CASSYSADNHEKLFF. The CDR3 DNA reads as TGTGCCAGCAGTTACTCCGCGGACAACCACGAAAAACTGTTTTTT.

V is TRBV7-9 and J is TRBJ2-5, with no clear D. Germline loops: CDR1 SEHNR, CDR2 FQNEAQ (reference sequence). V was pared by 3 bases and J by 7 bases, with 12 bases between. The CDR3 is 13 amino acids. The CDR3 reads CASSFGDSPTQYF. The CDR3 region has the DNA TGTGCCAGCAGCTTCGGAGACTCCCCGACCCAGTACTTC.

The V and J genes are TRBV24-1 and TRBJ2-7; 9 nucleotides match TRBD1. V dropped 3 bases and J dropped 5; count of bases not matched to a gene: 7. Per the germline V gene, CDR1 is KGHDR and CDR2 is SFDVKD. The CDR3 extends over 15 amino acids. Here the CDR3 reads CATSDPGQGFHEQYF. CDR3 sequence (DNA): TGTGCCACCAGTGATCCGGGACAGGGATTCCACGAGCAGTACTTC.

With regard to this clonotype: A much larger clone differs by one base, so this may be a read error. The chain links TRBV10-2 to TRBJ2-6; D tentatively reads TRBD1 or TRBD2 (5 bases each). CDR1 is WSHSY and CDR2 is SAAADI in the germline V gene. The CDR3 totals 14 residues. The CDR3 DNA reads as TGCGCCAGCTGTGATTTCGGGACCCGGGACGTCCTGACTTTC. It yields the protein CASCDFGTRDVLTF.

The rearrangement uses TRBV20-1 and TRBJ2-7; possibly TRBD2 for D (5 bases). V lost 6 bases, J lost 3 bases, and 30 bases lay in between. Germline assignment: CDR1 DFQATT and CDR2 SNEGSKA (reference sequence). The CDR3 spans 18 residues. The DNA of the CDR3 is TGCAGTGCCCTCCTCGGCGAGCGAGCGGAGTGGGCACTCTACGAGCAGTACTTC. Translation: CSALLGERAEWALYEQYF.

This clonotype was counted many times. This rearrangement joins TRBV27 to TRBJ2-7; TRBD1 matches 7 bases. CDR1 MNHEY and CDR2 SMNVEV come from the germline V gene (reference sequence). The CDR3 totals 15 residues. Germline trimming cut 5 bases from V and 1 base from J; bases unmatched to any gene: 8. The CDR3: CASSARTGLSYEQYF. CDR3 DNA sequence: TGTGCCAGCAGTGCCCGGACAGGACTTTCCTACGAGCAGTACTTC.

This clonotype occurred many times. The chain links TRBV5-1 to TRBJ2-2; TRBD1 might be the D (6 bases). The CDR3 covers 15 residues. With 7 bases removed from V and 7 bases from J, the gap between germline ends came to 20 bases. Germline V gives CDR1 SGHRS, CDR2 YFSETQ. CDR3 bases: TGCGCCAGCCGTCCCCTGGGGGCGCAGATCGGGGAGCTGTTTTTT. It yields the protein CASRPLGAQIGELFF.

As regards this clonotype: Just one base apart from a much larger clone, this may be a read error. The conserved phenylalanine or tryptophan is not found at the CDR3 terminus, so this likely reflects a read error. The genes are TRBV4-1 and TRBJ2-3; tentatively, D is TRBD2 (6 bases). CDR1 and CDR2 (germline): MGHRA, YSYEKL. Trimming stripped 6 bases from V and 2 bases from J, with 27 bases between. The CDR3 is made up of 19 amino acids. Written as DNA, the CDR3 is TGCGCCAGCAGGTTCCTGGGACTTTCAAAGCAGGTTTCCACAGATACGCAGTATCTT. It encodes CASRFLGLSKQVSTDTQYL.

This chain connects TRBV20-1 to TRBJ1-2; the D is unclear. Trimming removed 0 bases from V and 7 bases from J, with 21 bases in between. The CDR3 runs to 16 residues. From germline, CDR1 is DFQATT and CDR2 SNEGSKA (reference sequence). CDR3 DNA sequence: TGCAGTGCTAGAGATAGGGAGTCGACCTTCGAGGGTGGCTACACCTTC. Translation gives CSARDRESTFEGGYTF.

This clonotype was observed at least ten times. The chain links TRBV7-9 to TRBJ2-7; 7 bases line up with TRBD1. The trim removed 6 bases at V and 3 bases at J, leaving 14 bases unmatched. This CDR3 region has 16 residues. CDR1 SEHNR and CDR2 FQNEAQ come from the germline V gene (reference sequence). The CDR3, as DNA: TGTGCCAGCAGATCCGGGACAGATCCCTTTCTCTACGAGCAGTACTTC. This codes for CASRSGTDPFLYEQYF. The full variable domain, completed using reference TRBV7-9 and TRBJ2-7, is DTGVSQNPRHKITKRGQNVTFRCDPISEHNRLYWYRQTLGQGPEFLTYFQNEAQLEKSRLLSDRFSAERPKGSFSTLEIQRTEQGDSAMYLCASRSGTDPFLYEQYFGPGTRLTVT.

Many counts were recorded for this clonotype. The chain employs TRBV29-1 and TRBJ2-1; 8 bases line up with TRBD2. Germline loops: CDR1 SQVTM, CDR2 ANQGSEA. V was pared by 3 bases and J by 0 bases, with 10 bases of the junction left unmatched. This CDR3 comprises 17 residues. This chain's CDR3 is CSVESSGKANSYNEQFF. In DNA form, the CDR3 reads TGCAGCGTTGAGAGTAGCGGGAAAGCGAACTCCTACAATGAGCAGTTCTTC.

This clonotype was seen a few times. V gene TRBV2 combines with J gene TRBJ1-1; TRBD1 matches 8 bases. The germline CDR1 and CDR2 sequences are SNHLY and FYNNEI. Unmatched junction bases numbered 11, after V lost 10 bases and J lost 4 bases. There are 14 residues in the CDR3. In nucleotides, the CDR3 is TGTGCCATTAACAGGGGGGAGAGCCCCACTGAAGCTTTCTTT. Amino acids: CAINRGESPTEAFF.

This clonotype was seen a handful of times. V gene TRBV6-2 or TRBV6-3 combines with J gene TRBJ2-2; D assignment may be TRBD1 or TRBD2 (5 bases each). CDR3 length: 16 residues. CDR1 is MNHEY, CDR2 SVGEGT, per germline. Trimming left V 7 bases short and J 4 bases short, with 19 bases between. CDR3: CASTITLGVGTGELFF. The CDR3 DNA sequence: TGTGCCAGCACCATTACATTGGGGGTTGGCACCGGGGAGCTGTTTTTT.

This clonotype was picked up a small number of times. The rearrangement joins TRBV9 to TRBJ2-7, with 7 bases that match TRBD1. Germline values: CDR1 SGDLS, CDR2 YYNGEE. J was trimmed by 5 bases and V by 3 bases; bases with no gene match: 11. This CDR3 is built from 15 residues. The CDR3 loop is CASSETGDTADEQYF. In nucleotides, the CDR3 is TGTGCCAGCAGCGAAACAGGGGATACCGCGGACGAGCAGTACTTC.